Detailed here is one T cell receptor (beta chain). Antigen unknown. PCR employed 60 Vbeta and 13 Jbeta primers. Using immunoSEQ multiplex PCR, the repertoire was profiled, and TCRdb retains in-frame clones only, with some absent. Of around 150,000 clones in the sample, approximately 82% are singletons; the top ten hold around 8%. The sample is drawn from a study of cytomegalovirus exposure and HLA in healthy donors. Study findings and constraints: Later on, a genetic analysis was performed. It linked a missense variant in DCLRE1C with V- and J-gene trimming of TCR beta. One cluster of highly shared sequence variants probably arose as a sequencing artifact.

The germline CDR1 and CDR2 sequences are MNHEY and SMNVEV (reference sequence). Deletions cut 6 bases from V and 2 bases from J, with 16 bases between. The CDR3 is 15 residues long. All donors participated as healthy donors of bone marrow. Source material: PBMCs. V and J are TRBV27 and TRBJ1-1; tentative D call: TRBD1 (5 bases). This receptor was identified in a male donor in good health and CMV-seropositive. CDR3 sequence: CASSPRSRVNTEAFF. In DNA, the CDR3 is TGTGCCAGCAGCCCACGAAGCAGGGTCAACACTGAAGCTTTCTTT.